One sample yielded the 16 T cell receptor beta chains listed below, sequenced in a study of T cells after yellow fever vaccination. TCRdb itself ran the 5' RACE reads through MiXCR, one entry per CDR3 protein. Here the sample spans approximately 330,000 distinct CDR3 sequences, roughly 4% being singletons. The specimen comprised PBMCs, sampled 5 days after the yellow fever booster vaccination. The receptors derive from a man aged 18 to 29 who received the YFV17D yellow fever vaccine.

This clonotype has at least ten counts. The chain uses TRBV12-3 or TRBV12-4 and TRBJ2-7, with 8 bases matching TRBD2. The CDR3 contains 14 residues. V shed 3 bases and J 2 bases; nucleotides not matched to a gene: 3. In nucleotides, the CDR3 is TGTGCCAGCAGTTTCGCCGGGGGGGCCTACGAGCAGTACTTC. As protein: CASSFAGGAYEQYF.

This clonotype showed up many times. This chain joins TRBV29-1 and TRBJ1-1, with D unresolved. The CDR3 extends over 11 amino acids. Germline V gene sequence: CDR1 SQVTM, CDR2 ANQGSEA. Trimming pared 2 bases from V and 4 bases from J, leaving 5 bases between. DNA of the CDR3: TGCAGCGTTGAATGGGGCACTGAAGCTTTCTTT. It encodes CSVEWGTEAFF.

This clonotype showed up just a few times. The rearrangement uses TRBV7-9 and TRBJ1-1; D is unresolved. The CDR3 spans 15 residues. Trimming stripped 5 bases from V and 0 bases from J, with 13 bases between. Germline CDR1 and CDR2: SEHNR and FQNEAQ (reference sequence). CDR3 region: CASSTHPGMNTEAFF. In DNA, the CDR3 is TGTGCCAGCAGCACACACCCGGGAATGAACACTGAAGCTTTCTTT.

The chain joins TRBV28 to TRBJ1-1; D is undetermined. The V end lost 6 bases, the J end lost 3 bases, and 14 bases lay between the germline ends. Per germline, CDR1 MDHEN and CDR2 SYDVKM. The CDR3 extends over 14 amino acids. CDR3 residues: CASSPTRMDTEAFF. CDR3 DNA sequence: TGTGCCAGCAGCCCCACCCGCATGGACACTGAAGCTTTCTTT.

This chain connects TRBV15 to TRBJ2-7, with D possibly called TRBD1 or TRBD2 (6 bases each). Trimming pared 1 base from V and 7 bases from J, leaving 14 bases between. Germline CDR1 reads LNHNV; CDR2 reads YYDKDF (reference sequence). The CDR3 is made up of 14 amino acids. The DNA of the CDR3 is TGTGCCACCAGCAGAGTCACAGGGAGGCGGGAGCAGTACTTC. Encoded protein: CATSRVTGRREQYF.

A few counts support this clonotype. V is TRBV19 and J is TRBJ2-6; the D gene is possibly TRBD1 (6 bases). CDR3 length: 14 amino acids. V lost 8 bases, J lost 2 bases, and 10 bases lay in between. In germline, CDR1 is LNHDA, CDR2 SQIVND (reference sequence). The CDR3 protein is CASDQGTGANVLTF. CDR3 bases: TGTGCCAGTGACCAGGGGACTGGGGCCAACGTCCTGACTTTC.

This clonotype was seen repeatedly, ten times or more. The gene calls are TRBV4-3 and TRBJ2-6; D not resolved. This CDR3 spans 16 amino acids. Germline CDR1 and CDR2: LGHNA and YSLEER. V was trimmed by 4 bases and J by 0 bases, leaving 10 bases between them. The CDR3: CASSLTPNSGANVLTF. The CDR3 nucleotides read TGCGCCAGCAGCCTTACCCCGAACTCTGGGGCCAACGTCCTGACTTTC.

The V call is TRBV11-2, the J call TRBJ2-7; D uncertain. The CDR3 runs to 15 residues. CDR1 is SGHAT and CDR2 is FQNNGV in the germline V gene. Trimming pared 2 bases from V and 1 base from J, leaving 12 bases between. The CDR3: CASSLTVDRSYEQYV. The CDR3 DNA reads TGTGCCAGCAGCTTAACCGTCGACCGTTCCTACGAGCAGTACGTC.

This clonotype has just a few counts. J is TRBJ1-1 and V is TRBV5-1; 8 bases align to TRBD1. V lost 4 bases and J lost 5; bases outside the gene matches: 7. Germline-derived CDR1 and CDR2 are SGHRS and YFSETQ. The CDR3 totals 14 residues. CDR3 DNA sequence: TGCGCCAGCAGCGCGGGACAGGCGGTGACTGAAGCTTTCTTT. Translating gives CASSAGQAVTEAFF. Full variable domain (outside the CDR3, taken from reference TRBV5-1 and TRBJ1-1): KAGVTQTPRYLIKTRGQQVTLSCSPISGHRSVSWYQQTPGQGLQFLFEYFSETQRNKGNFPGRFSGRQFSNSRSEMNVSTLELGDSALYLCASSAGQAVTEAFFGQGTRLTVV.

This clonotype has a count of ten or more. This sequence joins TRBV7-9 and TRBJ2-2; a weak D match, TRBD1 (5 bases). Germline CDR1 reads SEHNR; CDR2 reads FQNEAQ (reference sequence). The CDR3 sequence is 15 residues long. Trimming took off 5 bases at V and 2 bases at J, with 12 bases between the two ends. The CDR3 DNA sequence: TGTGCCAGCAGCCCGCCGACAGCCAACACCGGGGAGCTGTTTTTT. Its translation is CASSPPTANTGELFF.

The V and J genes are TRBV19 and TRBJ2-3, with TRBD1 matching over 7 bases. CDR1 and CDR2 from the germline V gene are LNHDA and SQIVND (reference sequence). The CDR3 has 11 residues. With V trimmed by 8 bases and J by 4 bases, 0 bases remained unmatched. Written as DNA, the CDR3 is TGTGCCAGTGGACAGGCAGATACGCAGTATTTT. Protein sequence: CASGQADTQYF.

The sample holds many counts of this clonotype. This rearrangement joins TRBV27 to TRBJ2-7; tentatively, D is TRBD1 or TRBD2 (5 bases each). CDR1 is MNHEY and CDR2 is SMNVEV in the germline V gene (reference sequence). The CDR3 spans 14 residues. V lost 5 bases, J lost 3 bases, and 14 bases lay in between. This CDR3 is CASSPSRTSYEQYF. The CDR3 DNA reads TGTGCCAGCAGTCCTAGCCGGACAAGCTACGAGCAGTACTTC.

This clonotype showed up many times. This sequence joins TRBV21-1 and TRBJ2-5; the D call of TRBD1 is as the table states it, not checked on the DNA. TRBV21-1 corresponds to a pseudogene. The CDR3 has 15 residues. Written as DNA, the CDR3 is TGTGCCAGCAGCTTTACCGGGGCCAGGGTTGGGACCCAGTACTTC. This codes for CASSFTGARVGTQYF.

This clonotype was seen more than once but under ten times. The chain couples TRBV12-3 or TRBV12-4 to TRBJ2-5; 11 bases line up with TRBD1. The length of the CDR3 is 15 residues. Trimming cost V 3 bases and J 5 bases; bases outside gene matches: 5. The CDR3 here is CASSFGQGAKETQYF. The CDR3 coding sequence is TGTGCCAGCAGTTTTGGACAGGGGGCCAAGGAGACCCAGTACTTC.

The J gene is TRBJ2-7, the V gene TRBV6-5; perhaps TRBD2 as D (5 bases). Germline V gene data show CDR1 as MNHEY and CDR2 as SVGAGI. This CDR3 region has 15 residues. Trimming left V 6 bases short and J 0 bases short, with 15 bases between. The CDR3 reads CASSYRGGPSYEQYF. The CDR3 region has the DNA TGTGCCAGCAGCTACCGCGGCGGGCCCTCCTACGAGCAGTACTTC.

This clonotype has more than one count but fewer than ten. The J gene is TRBJ2-1, the V gene TRBV7-9, with D possibly TRBD2 on 7 matching bases. Trimming stripped 5 bases from V and 4 bases from J, with 24 bases between. The CDR3 totals 18 residues. The V gene's germline CDR1 is SEHNR and CDR2 FQNEAQ (reference sequence). Here the CDR3 reads CASSRRAGGPSYYNEQFF. CDR3 sequence (DNA): TGTGCCAGCAGCCGACGGGCCGGGGGGCCTTCTTATTACAATGAGCAGTTCTTC.